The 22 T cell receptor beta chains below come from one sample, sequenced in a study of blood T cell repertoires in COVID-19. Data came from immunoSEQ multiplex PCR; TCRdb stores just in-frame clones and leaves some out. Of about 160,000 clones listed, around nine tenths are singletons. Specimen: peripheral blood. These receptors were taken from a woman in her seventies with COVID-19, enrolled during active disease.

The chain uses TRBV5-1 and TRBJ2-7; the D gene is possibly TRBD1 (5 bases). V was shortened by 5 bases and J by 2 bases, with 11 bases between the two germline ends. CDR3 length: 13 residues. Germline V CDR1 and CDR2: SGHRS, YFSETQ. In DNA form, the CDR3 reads TGCGCCAGCAGTCTACAGGCCCCCTACGAGCAGTACTTC. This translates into CASSLQAPYEQYF.

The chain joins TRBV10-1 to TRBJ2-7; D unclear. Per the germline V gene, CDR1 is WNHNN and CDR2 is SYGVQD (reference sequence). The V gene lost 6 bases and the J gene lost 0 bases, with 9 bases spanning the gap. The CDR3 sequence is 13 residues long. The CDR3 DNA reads TGCGCCAGCAGCCCCAGGATCTCCTACGAGCAGTACTTC. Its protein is CASSPRISYEQYF.

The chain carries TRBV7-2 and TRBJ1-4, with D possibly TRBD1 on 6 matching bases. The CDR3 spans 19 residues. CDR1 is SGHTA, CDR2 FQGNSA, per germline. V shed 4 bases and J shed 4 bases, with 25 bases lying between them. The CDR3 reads CASSSNGGFTGLDNEKLFF. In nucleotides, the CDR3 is TGTGCCAGCAGCTCTAATGGAGGTTTTACAGGGCTAGATAATGAAAAACTGTTTTTT.

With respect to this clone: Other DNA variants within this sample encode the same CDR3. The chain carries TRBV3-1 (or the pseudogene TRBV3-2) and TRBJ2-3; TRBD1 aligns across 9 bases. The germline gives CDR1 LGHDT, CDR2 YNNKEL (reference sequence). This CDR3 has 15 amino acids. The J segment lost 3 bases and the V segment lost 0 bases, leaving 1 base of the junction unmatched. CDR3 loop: CASSQEDRGTDTQYF. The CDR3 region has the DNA TGTGCCAGCAGCCAAGAGGACAGGGGAACAGATACGCAGTATTTT.

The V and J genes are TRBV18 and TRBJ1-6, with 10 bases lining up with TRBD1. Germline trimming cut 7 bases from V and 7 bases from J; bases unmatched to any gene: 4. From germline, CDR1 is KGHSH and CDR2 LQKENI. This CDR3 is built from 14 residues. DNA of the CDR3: TGTGCCAGCTTGGGGACAGGGGTAAATTCACCCCTCCACTTT. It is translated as CASLGTGVNSPLHF.

Here the CDR3 reads CASRLGARYNEQFF. CDR3 in DNA: TGTGCCAGCAGGCTTGGGGCTAGATACAATGAGCAGTTCTTC. The rearrangement uses TRBV7-2 and TRBJ2-1; maybe TRBD1 (5 bases). Trimming cost V 6 bases and J 4 bases, with 13 bases left between them. Germline V gene data show CDR1 as SGHTA and CDR2 as FQGNSA. This CDR3 has 14 residues.

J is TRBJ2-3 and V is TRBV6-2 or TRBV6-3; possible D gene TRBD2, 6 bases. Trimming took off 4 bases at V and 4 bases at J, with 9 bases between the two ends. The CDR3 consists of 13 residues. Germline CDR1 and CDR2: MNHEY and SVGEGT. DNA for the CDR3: TGTGCCAGCAGTTTTCGGGGGTCAGATACGCAGTATTTT. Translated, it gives CASSFRGSDTQYF.

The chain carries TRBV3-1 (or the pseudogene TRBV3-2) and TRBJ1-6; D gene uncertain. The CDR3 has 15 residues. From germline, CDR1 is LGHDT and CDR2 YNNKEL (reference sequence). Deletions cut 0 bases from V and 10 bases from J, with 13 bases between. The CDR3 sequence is CASSQDSYLGSPLHF. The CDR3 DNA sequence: TGTGCCAGCAGCCAAGATAGCTATCTTGGGTCACCCCTCCACTTT.

The CDR3 DNA reads TGTGCCTGGAAACTACCGCAGGCGGGTCAGCCCCAGCATTTT. This codes for CAWKLPQAGQPQHF. The V gene is TRBV30, the J gene TRBJ1-5, with D uncertain. V was shortened by 4 bases and J by 6 bases, with 16 bases between the two germline ends. The CDR3 extends over 14 amino acids. The V gene's germline CDR1 is GTSNPN and CDR2 SVGIG (reference sequence).

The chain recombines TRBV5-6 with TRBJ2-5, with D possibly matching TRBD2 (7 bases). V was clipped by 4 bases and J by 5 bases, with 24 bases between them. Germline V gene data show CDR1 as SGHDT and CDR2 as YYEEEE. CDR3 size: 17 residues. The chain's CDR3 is CASSTVGGGGQQETQYF. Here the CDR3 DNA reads TGTGCCAGCAGCACCGTCGGTGGGGGGGGGCAACAGGAGACCCAGTACTTC.

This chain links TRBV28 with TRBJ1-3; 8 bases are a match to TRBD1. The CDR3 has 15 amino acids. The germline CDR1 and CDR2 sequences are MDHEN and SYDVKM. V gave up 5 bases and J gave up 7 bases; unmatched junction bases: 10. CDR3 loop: CASSKSLQGANTIYF. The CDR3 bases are TGTGCCAGCAGTAAGAGTCTCCAGGGGGCGAACACCATATATTTT.

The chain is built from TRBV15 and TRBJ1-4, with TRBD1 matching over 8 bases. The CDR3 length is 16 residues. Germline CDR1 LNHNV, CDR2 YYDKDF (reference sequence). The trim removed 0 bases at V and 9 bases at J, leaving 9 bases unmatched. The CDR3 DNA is TGTGCCACCAGCAGAGATGGGGCAGGGGGCAGGAAAAAACTGTTTTTT. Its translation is CATSRDGAGGRKKLFF.

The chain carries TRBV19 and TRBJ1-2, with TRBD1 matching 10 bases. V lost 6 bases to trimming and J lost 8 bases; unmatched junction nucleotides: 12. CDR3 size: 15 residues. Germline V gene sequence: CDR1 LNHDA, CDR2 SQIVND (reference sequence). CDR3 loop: CASRGDRQGAFGYTF. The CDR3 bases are TGTGCCAGTAGAGGGGATAGACAGGGGGCCTTCGGCTACACCTTC.

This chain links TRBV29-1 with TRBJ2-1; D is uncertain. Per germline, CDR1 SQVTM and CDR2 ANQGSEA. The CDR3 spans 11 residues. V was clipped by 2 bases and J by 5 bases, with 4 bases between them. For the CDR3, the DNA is TGCAGCGTTGAACTACACAATGAGCAGTTCTTC. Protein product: CSVELHNEQFF.

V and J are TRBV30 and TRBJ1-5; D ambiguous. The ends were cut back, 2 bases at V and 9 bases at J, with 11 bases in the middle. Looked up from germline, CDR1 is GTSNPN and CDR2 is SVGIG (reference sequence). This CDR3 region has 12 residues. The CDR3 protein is CAWSTRSGPQHF. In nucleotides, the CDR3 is TGTGCCTGGAGTACCCGCTCGGGGCCCCAGCATTTT. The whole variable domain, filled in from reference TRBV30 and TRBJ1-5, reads SQTIHQWPATLVQPVGSPLSLECTVEGTSNPNLYWYRQAAGRGLQLLFYSVGIGQISSEVPQNLSASRPQDRQFILSSKKLLLSDSGFYLCAWSTRSGPQHFGDGTRLSIL.

CDR3 nucleotide sequence: TGTGCCAGTAGTAACGACGACGGCCTAGCGGGGAGCACCGGGGAGCTGTTTTTT. It encodes CASSNDDGLAGSTGELFF. The chain joins TRBV19 to TRBJ2-2; 9 nucleotides agree with TRBD2. The CDR3 runs to 18 residues. With 4 bases clipped from V and 4 bases from J, the junction kept 13 bases outside the gene matches. Germline CDR1 and CDR2: LNHDA and SQIVND (reference sequence).

DNA of the CDR3: TGTGCCAGCAGCTTTTTCCGAGCGGGGGTCTACGAGCAGTACTTC. Translation: CASSFFRAGVYEQYF. V usage is TRBV7-8 and J usage is TRBJ2-7; TRBD2 aligns across 8 bases. Germline V gene sequence: CDR1 SGHVS, CDR2 FQNEAQ. V trimming: 3 bases; J trimming: 3 bases; junction bases outside the gene matches: 7. The CDR3 covers 15 residues.

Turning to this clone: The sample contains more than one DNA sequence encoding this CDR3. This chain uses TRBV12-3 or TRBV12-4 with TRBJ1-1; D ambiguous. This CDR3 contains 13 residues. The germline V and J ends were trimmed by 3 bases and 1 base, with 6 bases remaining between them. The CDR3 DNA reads TGTGCCAGCAGTTTTGGAGCGAACACTGAAGCTTTCTTT. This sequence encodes CASSFGANTEAFF.

The CDR3 DNA reads TGTGCCAGCAGTTACTCGACACAGGGGGCGAGAGGAGAACTGTTTTTT. Its protein product is CASSYSTQGARGELFF. J is TRBJ1-4 and V is TRBV6-5; 9 positions agree with TRBD1. V was pared by 0 bases and J by 12 bases, with 11 bases of the junction left unmatched. The V gene's germline CDR1 is MNHEY and CDR2 SVGAGI. This CDR3 is 16 amino acids long.

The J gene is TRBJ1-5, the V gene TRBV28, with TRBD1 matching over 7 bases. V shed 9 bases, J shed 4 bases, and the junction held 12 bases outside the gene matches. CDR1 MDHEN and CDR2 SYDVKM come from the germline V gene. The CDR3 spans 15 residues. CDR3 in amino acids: CASRPWAGGNQPQHF. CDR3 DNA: TGTGCCAGTCGACCCTGGGCAGGGGGTAATCAGCCCCAGCATTTT.

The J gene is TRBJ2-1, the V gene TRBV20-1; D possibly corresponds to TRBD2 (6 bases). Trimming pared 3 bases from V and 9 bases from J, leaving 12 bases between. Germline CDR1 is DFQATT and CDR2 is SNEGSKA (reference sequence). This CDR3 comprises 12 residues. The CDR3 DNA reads TGCAGTGCTAGTAGTGTGGGGGGTGAGCAGTTCTTC. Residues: CSASSVGGEQFF.

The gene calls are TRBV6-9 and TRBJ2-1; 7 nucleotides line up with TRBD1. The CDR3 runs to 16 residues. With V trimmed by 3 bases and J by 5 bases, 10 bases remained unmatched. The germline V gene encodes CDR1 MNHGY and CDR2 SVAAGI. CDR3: CASSYVQGLLNNEQFF. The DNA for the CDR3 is TGTGCCAGCAGTTACGTACAGGGGCTCTTAAACAATGAGCAGTTCTTC.